The 25 T cell receptor beta chains listed next were all sequenced from one sample in a study of cytomegalovirus exposure and HLA in healthy donors. Researchers ran the PCR with 60 Vbeta and 13 Jbeta primers. The method was immunoSEQ multiplex PCR; TCRdb's version includes in-frame clones alone and lacks a portion of them. This sample has roughly 170,000 clones, with about three quarters found just once. Sequenced sample: PBMCs. Receptors were obtained from a female donor in good health and CMV-seronegative.

This clone was recorded once. The CDR3, as DNA: TGTGCCAGCAGTTACACTAGCGGGGACTACAATGAGCAGTTCTTC. It yields the protein CASSYTSGDYNEQFF. This chain links TRBV6-5 with TRBJ2-1; 10 bases line up with TRBD2. There are 15 residues in the CDR3. The germline CDR1 and CDR2 sequences are MNHEY and SVGAGI. Trimming removed 2 bases from V and 3 bases from J; junction bases left unmatched: 1.

This clone came up a few times. The rearrangement links TRBV7-9 to TRBJ2-7, with 7 bases fitting TRBD1. The V segment lost 1 base and the J segment 6 bases; nucleotides outside the gene matches: 3. The germline gives CDR1 SEHNR, CDR2 FQNEAQ (reference sequence). The CDR3 runs to 13 residues. In nucleotides, the CDR3 is TGTGCCAGCAGCTTAGACAGGGGCGGCGAGCAGTACTTC. Its protein product is CASSLDRGGEQYF.

The gene calls are TRBV19 and TRBJ2-7; maybe TRBD1 (6 bases). CDR3 length: 13 amino acids. From germline, CDR1 is LNHDA and CDR2 SQIVND (reference sequence). V was shortened by 5 bases and J by 0 bases, with 8 bases between the two germline ends. In DNA, the CDR3 is TGTGCCAGTAGTGCGACAGGCTCCTACGAGCAGTACTTC. It codes for CASSATGSYEQYF.

Here the CDR3 DNA reads TGTGCCACCTACACCAGGGGCCCTACCGAGGGCTACACCTTC. As protein: CATYTRGPTEGYTF. The genes are TRBV19 and TRBJ1-2; the D gene is possibly TRBD1 (6 bases). The CDR3 has 14 residues. CDR1 and CDR2 (germline): LNHDA, SQIVND (reference sequence). V lost 10 bases, J lost 8 bases, and 23 bases lay in between.

The CDR3 DNA sequence: TGTGCCAGTAGTACTCAGGGTGGGAATGAGCAGTTCTTC. Translated: CASSTQGGNEQFF. The chain is built from TRBV19 and TRBJ2-1, with a possible D match to TRBD1 (5 bases). Germline CDR1 LNHDA, CDR2 SQIVND (reference sequence). The CDR3 totals 13 residues. The V end lost 4 bases, the J end lost 7 bases, and 11 bases lay between the germline ends.

The chain combines TRBV19 with TRBJ2-3; TRBD2 agrees at 12 bases. This CDR3 comprises 17 residues. Trimming cost V 3 bases and J 0 bases; bases outside gene matches: 4. Germline V gives CDR1 LNHDA, CDR2 SQIVND (reference sequence). The CDR3 bases are TGTGCCAGTAGTATTGCTCTAGCGGGAGGGAGCACAGATACGCAGTATTTT. Amino acid sequence: CASSIALAGGSTDTQYF.

The chain employs TRBV7-2 and TRBJ1-2, with 7 positions matching TRBD1. The CDR3 runs to 13 residues. Germline V gives CDR1 SGHTA, CDR2 FQGNSA. V shed 1 base, J shed 7 bases, and the junction held 3 bases outside the gene matches. The CDR3 DNA reads TGTGCCAGCAGCTTAGGGGACAGAGGTGGCTACACCTTC. It translates to CASSLGDRGGYTF.

This clone was observed a single time. The V and J genes are TRBV29-1 and TRBJ2-2; no firm D call. The CDR3 covers 12 residues. The germline CDR1 and CDR2 sequences are SQVTM and ANQGSEA. With 5 bases removed from V and 5 bases from J, the gap between germline ends came to 9 bases. The CDR3 reads CSVLIVTGELFF. CDR3 sequence (DNA): TGCAGCGTTCTAATTGTAACCGGGGAGCTGTTTTTT.

The chain employs TRBV5-1 and TRBJ2-3; 7 bases are shared with TRBD2. The V and J ends lost 2 bases and 0 bases, in that order; junction bases with no gene match: 3. Per the germline V gene, CDR1 is SGHRS and CDR2 is YFSETQ. CDR3 length: 15 amino acids. The CDR3 spells CASSFKLASTDTQYF. DNA for the CDR3: TGCGCCAGCAGCTTCAAACTAGCGAGCACAGATACGCAGTATTTT.

This chain joins TRBV7-2 and TRBJ2-2, with TRBD1 matching over 7 bases. CDR1 SGHTA and CDR2 FQGNSA come from the germline V gene. Unmatched junction bases numbered 6, after V lost 5 bases and J lost 0 bases. There are 16 residues in the CDR3. CDR3 residues: CASSLTGVSNTGELFF. DNA of the CDR3: TGTGCCAGCAGCCTAACAGGGGTATCGAACACCGGGGAGCTGTTTTTT. The variable domain in full, with the rest retrieved from reference TRBV7-2 and TRBJ2-2, is GAGVSQSPSNKVTEKGKDVELRCDPISGHTALYWYRQSLGQGLEFLIYFQGNSAPDKSGLPSDRFSAERTGGSVSTLTIQRTQQEDSAVYLCASSLTGVSNTGELFFGEGSRLTVL.

V is TRBV28 and J is TRBJ2-7, with D perhaps TRBD2 (6 bases). The V gene lost 1 base and the J gene lost 1 base, with 11 bases spanning the gap. The CDR3 has 15 residues. Germline values: CDR1 MDHEN, CDR2 SYDVKM. CDR3 DNA: TGTGCCAGCAGTTTATCCCCCGGGAGTTCCTACGAGCAGTACTTC. The encoded protein is CASSLSPGSSYEQYF.

This chain joins TRBV2 and TRBJ1-1; D possibly corresponds to TRBD1 (6 bases). The CDR3 loop spans 13 amino acids. V was clipped by 6 bases and J by 7 bases, with 15 bases between them. The germline gives CDR1 SNHLY, CDR2 FYNNEI. Written as DNA, the CDR3 is TGTGCCAGCAGCCCTTTCGGACAGATTGAAGCTTTCTTT. Translation: CASSPFGQIEAFF. Using reference TRBV2 and TRBJ1-1 for the parts outside the CDR3, the full variable domain is EPEVTQTPSHQVTQMGQEVILRCVPISNHLYFYWYRQILGQKVEFLVSFYNNEISEKSEIFDDQFSVERPDGSNFTLKIRSTKLEDSAMYFCASSPFGQIEAFFGQGTRLTVV.

Many counts were recorded for this clone. The chain is built from TRBV4-3 and TRBJ2-7; 9 bases fit TRBD2. CDR1 is LGHNA, CDR2 YSLEER, per germline. The CDR3 loop spans 15 amino acids. The trim removed 0 bases at V and 6 bases at J, leaving 6 bases unmatched. CDR3 loop: CASSQEVLAGLEQYF. In nucleotides, the CDR3 is TGCGCCAGCAGCCAAGAGGTGCTAGCGGGGCTCGAGCAGTACTTC.

The chain uses TRBV6-4 and TRBJ2-1, with 9 bases identical to TRBD1. With 0 bases clipped from V and 8 bases from J, the junction kept 11 bases outside the gene matches. CDR1 MRHNA and CDR2 SNTAGT come from the germline V gene. There are 17 residues in the CDR3. The CDR3 loop is CASSDSGGGQGKDEQFF. The CDR3, as DNA: TGTGCCAGCAGTGACTCGGGGGGGGGACAGGGCAAAGATGAGCAGTTCTTC.

The chain couples TRBV6-1 to TRBJ2-5, with a possible D match to TRBD2 (6 bases). The better agreement between TRBJ2-7 and the DNA end casts doubt on the J call. The CDR3 totals 14 residues. Germline loops: CDR1 MNHNS, CDR2 SASEGT. CDR3: CASSGQGSGYEQYF. The CDR3 bases are TGTGCCAGCAGTGGCCAGGGAAGCGGGTACGAGCAGTACTTC.

This clone was recorded a few times. The chain links TRBV6-5 to TRBJ1-5, with D possibly TRBD1 on 6 matching bases. The CDR3 covers 13 residues. Germline V gene sequence: CDR1 MNHEY, CDR2 SVGAGI. Between the trimmed V and J ends, which lost 8 bases and 3 bases, there was a span of 11 bases. CDR3 in DNA: TGTGCCAGCGGAACAGGGCTCAATCAGCCCCAGCATTTT. Translated: CASGTGLNQPQHF.

The CDR3 DNA is TGTGCCTGGAGCAGCTCTGGGGCCAACGTCCTGACTTTC. The encoded protein is CAWSSSGANVLTF. This chain joins TRBV30 and TRBJ2-6; D not resolved. The germline gives CDR1 GTSNPN, CDR2 SVGIG (reference sequence). The CDR3 consists of 13 residues. Trimming pared 3 bases from V and 0 bases from J, leaving 3 bases between.

The chain joins TRBV4-3 to TRBJ2-5, with 10 bases fitting TRBD2. Germline trimming cut 2 bases from V and 3 bases from J; bases unmatched to any gene: 6. Germline loops: CDR1 LGHNA, CDR2 YSLEER. The CDR3 runs 16 residues. CDR3 residues: CASSQSGTSVEETQYF. The CDR3 coding sequence is TGCGCCAGCAGCCAATCAGGGACTAGCGTGGAAGAGACCCAGTACTTC.

This clone occurred a few times. The J gene is TRBJ1-5, the V gene TRBV7-9; D gene ambiguous. Germline V gives CDR1 SEHNR, CDR2 FQNEAQ (reference sequence). V was cut by 5 bases and J by 1 base, with 9 bases left in between. The CDR3 has 14 amino acids. The CDR3 loop is CASSPRGSNQPQHF. DNA for the CDR3: TGTGCCAGCAGCCCACGTGGCAGCAATCAGCCCCAGCATTTT.

J is TRBJ1-2 and V is TRBV6-5; 10 bases are a match to TRBD1. This CDR3 region has 14 residues. Germline lookup yields CDR1 MNHEY and CDR2 SVGAGI. V lost 0 bases and J lost 7; bases outside the gene matches: 2. Here the CDR3 reads CASSYSGQGVGYTF. As DNA, the CDR3 is TGTGCCAGCAGTTACTCCGGACAGGGGGTTGGCTACACCTTC.

This clone was seen only once. The rearrangement uses TRBV25-1 and TRBJ1-1; D remains unclear. Deletions cut 6 bases from V and 1 base from J, with 15 bases between. Germline V lookup: CDR1 MGHDK, CDR2 SYGVNS. CDR3 length: 15 amino acids. The chain's CDR3 is CASRSDMTRNTEAFF. In DNA form, the CDR3 reads TGTGCCAGCAGGTCCGACATGACAAGGAACACTGAAGCTTTCTTT.

The gene calls are TRBV7-2 and TRBJ1-1; TRBD1 matches at 8 bases. The junction had 10 bases not matched to a gene; V was cut back by 2 bases and J by 2 bases. CDR3 size: 17 residues. Germline lookup yields CDR1 SGHTA and CDR2 FQGNSA. Here the CDR3 reads CASSLRAGGGSNTEAFF. Here the CDR3 DNA reads TGTGCCAGCAGCTTACGGGCAGGGGGCGGATCAAACACTGAAGCTTTCTTT.

This chain connects TRBV6-1 to TRBJ2-7; TRBD1 agrees at 8 bases. From germline, CDR1 is MNHNS and CDR2 SASEGT. The length of the CDR3 is 15 residues. J was trimmed by 7 bases and V by 3 bases; bases with no gene match: 11. The CDR3, as DNA: TGTGCCAGCAGTGAGGCAGACAGGGGTCTGAGGGAGCAGTACTTC. Translating it yields CASSEADRGLREQYF.

The V and J genes are TRBV9 and TRBJ1-1; 8 bases agree with TRBD1. The trim removed 3 bases at V and 4 bases at J, leaving 5 bases unmatched. Looked up from germline, CDR1 is SGDLS and CDR2 is YYNGEE. This CDR3 is built from 14 residues. The CDR3 spells CASSERQGTTEAFF. DNA for the CDR3: TGTGCCAGCAGCGAGCGACAGGGGACCACTGAAGCTTTCTTT.

V is TRBV5-6 and J is TRBJ1-2; TRBD1 matches 9 bases. Germline V CDR1 and CDR2: SGHDT, YYEEEE. This CDR3 spans 15 amino acids. With V trimmed by 0 bases and J by 0 bases, 0 bases remained unmatched. The CDR3 loop reads CASSLGDRANYGYTF. CDR3 DNA sequence: TGTGCCAGCAGCTTGGGGGACAGGGCTAACTATGGCTACACCTTC.